Following are 7 T cell receptor beta chains from one sample sequenced in a study of cytomegalovirus exposure and HLA in healthy donors. The PCR employed 60 Vbeta primers together with 13 Jbeta primers. Clones were read by immunoSEQ multiplex PCR, and TCRdb kept only the in-frame ones, dropping some. The data show some 120,000 clones, over 60% seen once. Sequencing was done on a sample of PBMCs. Source of these receptors: a man aged 35-49 years in good health and CMV-seropositive.

The V and J genes are TRBV5-1 and TRBJ2-2; TRBD2 matches at 8 bases. The CDR3 contains 17 residues. CDR1 is SGHRS, CDR2 YFSETQ, per germline. V gave up 3 bases and J gave up 4 bases; unmatched junction bases: 11. CDR3 sequence reads: CASSSTGTRHSTGELFF. The CDR3 DNA reads as TGCGCCAGCAGCTCCACCGGGACTAGGCATAGCACCGGGGAGCTGTTTTTT.

The chain combines TRBV7-9 with TRBJ2-3; TRBD2 might be the D (6 bases). V was cut by 2 bases and J by 2 bases, with 20 bases left in between. This CDR3 contains 18 residues. Germline V gene sequence: CDR1 SEHNR, CDR2 FQNEAQ (reference sequence). Here the CDR3 DNA reads TGTGCCAGCAGCTTATCCTCCGGGAGTACTCCTTACACAGATACGCAGTATTTT. Protein sequence: CASSLSSGSTPYTDTQYF.

The gene calls are TRBV2 and TRBJ2-7, with a possible D match to TRBD2 (5 bases). The germline CDR1 and CDR2 sequences are SNHLY and FYNNEI. Trimming stripped 7 bases from V and 2 bases from J, with 9 bases between. This CDR3 is 12 amino acids long. CDR3 nucleotides: TGTGCCAGCAAGGAGGCTACCTACGAGCAGTACTTC. Protein product: CASKEATYEQYF. The complete variable domain, with remaining parts taken from reference TRBV2 and TRBJ2-7, reads EPEVTQTPSHQVTQMGQEVILRCVPISNHLYFYWYRQILGQKVEFLVSFYNNEISEKSEIFDDQFSVERPDGSNFTLKIRSTKLEDSAMYFCASKEATYEQYFGPGTRLTVT.

The chain carries TRBV15 and TRBJ2-7; 10 bases are a match to TRBD1. The trim removed 0 bases at V and 1 base at J, leaving 3 bases unmatched. This CDR3 has 16 residues. Germline CDR1 LNHNV, CDR2 YYDKDF (reference sequence). CDR3 sequence: CATSRDLGQGSYEQYF. CDR3 DNA: TGTGCCACCAGCAGAGATCTGGGACAGGGGTCCTACGAGCAGTACTTC.

A few counts support this clone. Different DNA sequences within this sample yield the same CDR3. This chain connects TRBV9 to TRBJ2-7; 7 bases fit TRBD2. Germline V CDR1 and CDR2: SGDLS, YYNGEE. This CDR3 has 14 residues. Unmatched junction bases numbered 7, after V lost 4 bases and J lost 3 bases. Here the CDR3 DNA reads TGTGCCAGCAGCCCGGGGGGTGGGGGCTACGAGCAGTACTTC. It yields the protein CASSPGGGGYEQYF.

The chain combines TRBV6-6 with TRBJ2-7; D gene unclear. Germline CDR1 is MNHNY and CDR2 is SVGAGI (reference sequence). There are 12 residues in the CDR3. V dropped 5 bases and J dropped 4 bases, with 9 bases sitting between them. CDR3 protein: CASSRHRYEQYF. DNA of the CDR3: TGTGCCAGCAGTCGTCATCGGTACGAGCAGTACTTC.

J is TRBJ2-7 and V is TRBV5-1; D not resolved. The V and J ends lost 4 bases and 0 bases respectively, with 11 bases between them. The CDR3 covers 14 residues. Germline CDR1 reads SGHRS; CDR2 reads YFSETQ. The CDR3 is CASSIDKLSYEQYF. The CDR3, as DNA: TGCGCCAGCAGCATAGATAAGCTCTCCTACGAGCAGTACTTC.